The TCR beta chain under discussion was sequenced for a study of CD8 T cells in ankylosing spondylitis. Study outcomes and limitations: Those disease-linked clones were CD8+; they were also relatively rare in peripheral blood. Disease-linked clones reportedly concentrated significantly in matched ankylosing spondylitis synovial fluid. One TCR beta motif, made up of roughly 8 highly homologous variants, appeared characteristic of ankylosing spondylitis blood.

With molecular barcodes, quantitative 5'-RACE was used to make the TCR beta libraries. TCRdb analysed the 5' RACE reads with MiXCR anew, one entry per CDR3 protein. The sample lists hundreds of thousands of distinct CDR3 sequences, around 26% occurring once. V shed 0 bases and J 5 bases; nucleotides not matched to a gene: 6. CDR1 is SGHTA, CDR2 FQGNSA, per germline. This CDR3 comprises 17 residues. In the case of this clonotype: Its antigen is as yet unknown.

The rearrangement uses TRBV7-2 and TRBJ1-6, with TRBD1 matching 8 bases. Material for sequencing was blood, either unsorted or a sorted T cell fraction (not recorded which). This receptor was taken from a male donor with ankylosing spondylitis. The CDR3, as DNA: TGTGCCAGCAGCTTAGCGGTGGGACAGGCTAATAATTCACCCCTCCACTTT. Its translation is CASSLAVGQANNSPLHF.